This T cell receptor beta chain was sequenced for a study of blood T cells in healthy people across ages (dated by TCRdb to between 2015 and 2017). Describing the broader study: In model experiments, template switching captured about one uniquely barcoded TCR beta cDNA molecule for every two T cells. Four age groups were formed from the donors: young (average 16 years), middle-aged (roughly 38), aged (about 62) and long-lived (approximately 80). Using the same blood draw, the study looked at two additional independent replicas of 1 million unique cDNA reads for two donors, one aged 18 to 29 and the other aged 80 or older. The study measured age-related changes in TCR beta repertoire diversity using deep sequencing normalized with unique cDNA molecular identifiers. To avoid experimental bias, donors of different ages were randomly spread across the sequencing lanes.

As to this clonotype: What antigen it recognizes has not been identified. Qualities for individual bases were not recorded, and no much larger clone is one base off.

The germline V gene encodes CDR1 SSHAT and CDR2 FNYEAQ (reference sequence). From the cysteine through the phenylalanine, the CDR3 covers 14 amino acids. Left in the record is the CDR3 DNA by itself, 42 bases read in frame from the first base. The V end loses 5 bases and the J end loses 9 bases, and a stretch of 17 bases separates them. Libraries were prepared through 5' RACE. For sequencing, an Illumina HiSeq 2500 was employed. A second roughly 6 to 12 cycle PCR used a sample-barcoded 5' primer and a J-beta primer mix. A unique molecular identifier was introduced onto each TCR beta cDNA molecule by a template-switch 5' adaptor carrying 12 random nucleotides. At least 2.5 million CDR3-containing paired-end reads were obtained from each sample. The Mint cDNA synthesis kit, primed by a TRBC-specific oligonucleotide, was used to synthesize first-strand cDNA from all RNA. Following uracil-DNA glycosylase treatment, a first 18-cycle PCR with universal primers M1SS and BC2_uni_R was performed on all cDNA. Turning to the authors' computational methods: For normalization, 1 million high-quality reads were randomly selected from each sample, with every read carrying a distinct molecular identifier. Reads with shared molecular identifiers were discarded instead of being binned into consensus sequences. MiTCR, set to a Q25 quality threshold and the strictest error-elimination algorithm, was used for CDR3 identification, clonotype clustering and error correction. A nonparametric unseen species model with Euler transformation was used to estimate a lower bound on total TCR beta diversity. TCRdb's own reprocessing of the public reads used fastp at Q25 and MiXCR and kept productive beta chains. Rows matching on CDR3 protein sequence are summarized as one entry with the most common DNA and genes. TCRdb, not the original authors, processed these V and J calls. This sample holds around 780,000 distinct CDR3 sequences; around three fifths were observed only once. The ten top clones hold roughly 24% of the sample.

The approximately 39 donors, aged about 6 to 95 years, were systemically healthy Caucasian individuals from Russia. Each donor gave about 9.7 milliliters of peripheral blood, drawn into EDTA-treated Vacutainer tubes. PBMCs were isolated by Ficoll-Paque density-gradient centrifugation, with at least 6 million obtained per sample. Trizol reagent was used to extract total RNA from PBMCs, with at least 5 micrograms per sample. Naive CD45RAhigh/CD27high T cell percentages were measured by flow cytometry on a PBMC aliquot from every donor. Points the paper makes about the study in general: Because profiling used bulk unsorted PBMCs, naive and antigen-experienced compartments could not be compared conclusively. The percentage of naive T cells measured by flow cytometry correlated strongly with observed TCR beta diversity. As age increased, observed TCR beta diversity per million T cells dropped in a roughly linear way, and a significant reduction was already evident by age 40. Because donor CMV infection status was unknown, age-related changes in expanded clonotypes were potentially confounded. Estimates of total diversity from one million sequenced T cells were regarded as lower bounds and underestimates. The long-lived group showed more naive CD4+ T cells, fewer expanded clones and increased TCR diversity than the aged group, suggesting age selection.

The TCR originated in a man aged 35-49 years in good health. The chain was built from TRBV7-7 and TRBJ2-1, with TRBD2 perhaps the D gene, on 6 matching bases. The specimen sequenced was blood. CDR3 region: CASSAIGPAGEQFF. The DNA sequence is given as TGTGCCAGCAGCGCTATAGGACCAGCGGGTGAGCAGTTCTTC.